A selection of T cell receptor beta chains follows, all from one sample in a study of blood T cell repertoires in COVID-19. Some clones are missing from TCRdb's copy, which holds only in-frame ones; the method was immunoSEQ multiplex PCR. The sample yields 150,000 or so clones, around nine tenths seen once. Sequencing was performed on peripheral blood. The receptor set was obtained from a woman aged 70-85 years with COVID-19, enrolled during active disease. Both conserved end residues are part of each CDR3. Fields, in order: CDR3 length, clone size, V gene, J gene, D gene, CDR3 DNA, CDR3 protein. The D gene is left open where the match is weak. Expanded clones are given a class, and other clones once, few, many or no size at all.

15	NA	TRBV10-3	TRBJ1-4	TRBD1	TGTGCCATCAGTGACCCGGGACAGGGTTTTGAAAAACTGTTTTTT	CAISDPGQGFEKLFF
13	NA	TRBV5-1	TRBJ1-1	NA	TGCGCCAGCAGCCCACAGATTAACACTGAAGCTTTCTTT	CASSPQINTEAFF
13	NA	TRBV6-4	TRBJ1-6	NA	TGTGCCAGCAGTGACGACAGGAATTCACCCCTCCACTTT	CASSDDRNSPLHF
13	NA	TRBV30	TRBJ1-5	NA	TGTGCCTGGAGTGCACAGGGAATTCAGCCCCAGCATTTT	CAWSAQGIQPQHF
15	once	TRBV2	TRBJ2-2	NA	TGTGCCAGCAGGATGACTAGTCAGAACACCGGGGAGCTGTTTTTT	CASRMTSQNTGELFF
14	once	TRBV18	TRBJ2-7	TRBD1	TGTGCCAGCTCACCACAAAGGACAGGGGACGAGCAGTACTTC	CASSPQRTGDEQYF
16	NA	TRBV9	TRBJ2-3	TRBD2	TGTGCCAGCAGCGTAGCTGGGCTAGCGGGCACAGATACGCAGTATTTT	CASSVAGLAGTDTQYF
13	NA	TRBV10-3	TRBJ2-7	NA	TGTGCCATCAGCGCGCAGGAAGGCTACGAGCAGTACTTC	CAISAQEGYEQYF
18	NA	TRBV10-3	TRBJ2-7	TRBD2	TGTGCCATCAGTGAGTCGAAGGGTAGCGGGGGGTCTTCCTACGAGCAGTACTTC	CAISESKGSGGSSYEQYF
16	NA	TRBV19	TRBJ1-1	TRBD1	TGTGCCAGTAGTCCTGAGGACAGGATCTTGAACACTGAAGCTTTCTTT	CASSPEDRILNTEAFF
14	NA	TRBV28	TRBJ2-7	TRBD2	TGTGCCAGCAGTCCCTGGGGGGGGTCTTACGAGCAGTACTTC	CASSPWGGSYEQYF
15	NA	TRBV5-1	TRBJ2-5	NA	TGCGCCAGCAGCGCAACGGGAATGCCCGGGGAGACCCAGTACTTC	CASSATGMPGETQYF
14	NA	TRBV29-1	TRBJ1-1	TRBD1	TGCAGCGTCGGTCCCAGGGGGACAAACACTGAAGCTTTCTTT	CSVGPRGTNTEAFF
17	once	TRBV5-4	TRBJ1-4	NA	TGTGCCAGCAGCTTGGGAAGTGGACATAGAACTAATGAAAAACTGTTTTTT	CASSLGSGHRTNEKLFF
15	once	TRBV2	TRBJ2-3	NA	TGTGCCAGCAGTGAAGCACAGGGATACACAGATACGCAGTATTTT	CASSEAQGYTDTQYF
15	once	TRBV5-8	TRBJ2-2	TRBD2	TGTGCCAGCAGCCAGGGGACTAGCGGTCACGGGGAGCTGTTTTTT	CASSQGTSGHGELFF
15	NA	TRBV15	TRBJ2-7	NA	TGTGCCACCAGCAGAGATCTGGTAGGGGCGGGAGAGCAGTACTTC	CATSRDLVGAGEQYF
15	NA	TRBV5-1	TRBJ2-2	TRBD1	TGCGCCAGCAGGGGACAGGTCGCGAACACCGGGGAGCTGTTTTTT	CASRGQVANTGELFF
14	NA	TRBV3-1/TRBV3-2	TRBJ2-1	NA	TGTGCCAGCAGCCAGATTGACACTTACAATGAGCAGTTCTTC	CASSQIDTYNEQFF
13	NA	TRBV6-4	TRBJ1-2	NA	TGTGCCAGCAGTGTGAGTCGGTTCTATGGCTACACCTTC	CASSVSRFYGYTF
15	NA	TRBV15	TRBJ1-3	TRBD1	TGTGCCACCAGCAGGGACAGGGTCGCTGGAAACACCATATATTTT	CATSRDRVAGNTIYF
16	NA	TRBV19	TRBJ1-2	TRBD1	TGTGCCAGTAGTATTCCCGGGAACAGGGGGAGCTATGGCTACACCTTC	CASSIPGNRGSYGYTF
12	NA	TRBV5-1	TRBJ2-7	NA	TGCGCCAGCAGCTTAGCAGGGGACGAGCAGTACTTC	CASSLAGDEQYF
14	NA	TRBV7-9	TRBJ2-7	NA	TGTGCCAGCAGCTTAGCTATGGACTCGAGCGAGCAGTACTTC	CASSLAMDSSEQYF
17	NA	TRBV7-2	TRBJ2-7	NA	TGTGCCAGCAGCGACTCATCCGGTGGGACTGCAGCCTACGAGCAGTACTTC	CASSDSSGGTAAYEQYF
17	NA	TRBV7-2	TRBJ2-7	TRBD2	TGTGCCAGCACCAAAGGCGGACTAGCGGGGGGACCCTACGAGCAGTACTTC	CASTKGGLAGGPYEQYF
13	NA	TRBV19	TRBJ2-5	TRBD1	TGTGCCAGTAGTCCGGACAGGGAAGAGACCCAGTACTTC	CASSPDREETQYF
14	NA	TRBV2	TRBJ2-1	TRBD2	TGTGCCAGCAGAGGAAGGGAGGGGTACAATGAGCAGTTCTTC	CASRGREGYNEQFF
13	few	TRBV24-1	TRBJ2-3	NA	TGTGCCACCAGCGACCGACAGAAAGATACGCAGTATTTT	CATSDRQKDTQYF
15	NA	TRBV19	TRBJ1-3	NA	TGTGCCAGTACCACGACTCAGAGCTCTGGAAACACCATATATTTT	CASTTTQSSGNTIYF
15	NA	TRBV2	TRBJ2-1	TRBD2	TGTGCCAGCAGTCTCCAGGCTAGCGGGGGCTGGGAGCAGTTCTTC	CASSLQASGGWEQFF
18	NA	TRBV7-2	TRBJ2-3	TRBD2	TGTGCCAGCAGCTTACTGCCACCTAGACTAGCGCGATCAGATACGCAGTATTTT	CASSLLPPRLARSDTQYF
15	NA	TRBV27	TRBJ2-3	TRBD2	TGTGCCAGCAGTTTTACTAGCGGGGTGTCAGATACGCAGTATTTT	CASSFTSGVSDTQYF
15	NA	TRBV24-1	TRBJ1-2	NA	TGTGCCACCAGTGCTACAGGGAAGGTAACAGATGGCTACACCTTC	CATSATGKVTDGYTF
13	few	TRBV2	TRBJ2-2	NA	TGTGCCAGCAGTGAACAGAACACCGGGGAGCTGTTTTTT	CASSEQNTGELFF
13	NA	TRBV5-5	TRBJ1-2	NA	TGTGCCAGCAGCCCGGGACACGGTTATGGCTACACCTTC	CASSPGHGYGYTF
15	NA	TRBV5-1	TRBJ1-3	NA	TGCGCCAGCAGCTTACCAGACAGCTCTGGAAACACCATATATTTT	CASSLPDSSGNTIYF
14	NA	TRBV30	TRBJ1-3	NA	TGTGCCTGGGCGACAGGATCCTCTGGAAACACCATATATTTT	CAWATGSSGNTIYF
13	NA	TRBV2	TRBJ1-5	TRBD1	TGTGCCAGCAGTGGACAGGGCAGGCAGCCCCAGCATTTT	CASSGQGRQPQHF
14	NA	TRBV6-5	TRBJ1-6	NA	TGTGCCAGCGGCCCCGGACGGGGGTACTCACCCCTCCACTTT	CASGPGRGYSPLHF
14	once	TRBV7-2	TRBJ1-4	NA	TGTGCCAGCAGCCACAGGAAGGGGGATGAAAAACTGTTTTTT	CASSHRKGDEKLFF
14	NA	TRBV19	TRBJ2-5	NA	TGTGCCAGTAGTATAAGGACAGAAAGAGAGACCCAGTACTTC	CASSIRTERETQYF
12	NA	TRBV2	TRBJ1-1	NA	TGTGCCAGCATGAGTGAGAACACTGAAGCTTTCTTT	CASMSENTEAFF
11	NA	TRBV20-1	TRBJ2-5	NA	TGCAGTGCTTACGCCTCCGGGACCCAGTACTTC	CSAYASGTQYF
13	NA	TRBV28	TRBJ2-4	TRBD1	TGTGCCAGCAGTTTCCTACAGGGGAACATTCAGTACTTC	CASSFLQGNIQYF
16	NA	TRBV4-2	TRBJ1-4	NA	TGTGCCAGCAGCCAGGCCAGGACAGACTTGTTGGAAAAACTGTTTTTT	CASSQARTDLLEKLFF
17	NA	TRBV7-2	TRBJ1-2	TRBD1	TGTGCCAGCAGCTTTAGTCCTGGCGGCGGGACAGACTATGGCTACACCTTC	CASSFSPGGGTDYGYTF
14	NA	TRBV28	TRBJ1-2	NA	TGTGCCAGCAGTTTAGGAGGGGAAAACTATGGCTACACCTTC	CASSLGGENYGYTF
13	NA	TRBV7-9	TRBJ2-7	NA	TGTGCCAGCAGCTTATTATTGGAGGGCGAGCAGTACTTC	CASSLLLEGEQYF
15	NA	TRBV11-2	TRBJ2-2	NA	TGTGCCAGCAGCTACAGACTACCTGGGACCGGGGAGCTGTTTTTT	CASSYRLPGTGELFF
14	NA	TRBV2	TRBJ1-5	NA	TGTGCCAGCAGTACCGGGTCTGGGGGCCAGCCCCAGCATTTT	CASSTGSGGQPQHF
16	NA	TRBV5-6	TRBJ2-1	TRBD2	TGTGCCAGCAGCTCCAGCGGACTAGCGGCTTACAATGAGCAGTTCTTC	CASSSSGLAAYNEQFF
16	NA	TRBV11-2	TRBJ1-1	NA	TGTGCCAGCAGCTTAGAGGCCGGGGGGCGAGGGACTGAAGCTTTCTTT	CASSLEAGGRGTEAFF
15	NA	TRBV2	TRBJ2-3	TRBD1	TGTGCCAGCAGTGCTCAGGGACAGGGTACAGATACGCAGTATTTT	CASSAQGQGTDTQYF
16	NA	TRBV19	TRBJ2-1	TRBD2	TGTGCCAGTACTCTGATCCCTCTAGCGGGGTTGAGTGAGCAGTTCTTC	CASTLIPLAGLSEQFF
13	NA	TRBV5-4	TRBJ2-7	NA	TGTGCCAGCACCCACAGGAGCTCCTACGAGCAGTACTTC	CASTHRSSYEQYF
14	NA	TRBV11-2	TRBJ2-5	TRBD2	TGTGCCAGCAGCGCAGCGGGGGGGAAAGGGACCCAGTACTTC	CASSAAGGKGTQYF
14	NA	TRBV11-2	TRBJ1-5	NA	TGTGCCAGCAGCCAATTCGGGGGGAATCAGCCCCAGCATTTT	CASSQFGGNQPQHF
14	NA	TRBV5-6	TRBJ1-4	NA	TGTGCCAGCAGCTTGGGTGCGATGAGGGAAAAACTGTTTTTT	CASSLGAMREKLFF